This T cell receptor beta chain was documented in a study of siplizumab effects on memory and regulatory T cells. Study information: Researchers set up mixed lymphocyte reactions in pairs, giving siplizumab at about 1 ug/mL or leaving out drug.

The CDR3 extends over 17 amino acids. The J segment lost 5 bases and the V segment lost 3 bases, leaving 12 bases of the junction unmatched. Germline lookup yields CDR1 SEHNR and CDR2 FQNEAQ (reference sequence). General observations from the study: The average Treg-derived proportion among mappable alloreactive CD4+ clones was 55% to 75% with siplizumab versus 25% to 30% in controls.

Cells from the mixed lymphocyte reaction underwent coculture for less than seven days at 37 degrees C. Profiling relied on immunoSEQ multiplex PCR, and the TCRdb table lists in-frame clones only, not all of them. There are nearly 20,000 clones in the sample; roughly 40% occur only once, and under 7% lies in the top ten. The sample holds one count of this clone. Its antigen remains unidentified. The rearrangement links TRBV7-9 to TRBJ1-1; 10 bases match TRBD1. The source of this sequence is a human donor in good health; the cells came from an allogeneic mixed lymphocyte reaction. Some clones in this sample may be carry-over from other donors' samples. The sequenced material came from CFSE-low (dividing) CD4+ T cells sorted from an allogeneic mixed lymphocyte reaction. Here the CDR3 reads CASSFSGQGPLRTEAFF. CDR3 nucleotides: TGTGCCAGCAGCTTTTCGGGACAGGGGCCGCTGAGGACTGAAGCTTTCTTT.